Shown below are 5 T cell receptor beta chains from a single sample sequenced in a study of blood T cell repertoires in COVID-19. Here immunoSEQ multiplex PCR was the method, and the copy in TCRdb shows in-frame clones only, minus some. Here the sample spans about 150,000 clones, around 87% being singletons. The source material was peripheral blood. The source of these receptors is a woman between 35 and 50 years old with acute or convalescent COVID-19.

This rearrangement joins TRBV28 to TRBJ2-5; TRBD1 matches at 8 bases. Trimming took 4 bases from V and 4 from J; bases not matched to a gene: 11. The CDR3 has 16 residues. Germline V gene sequence: CDR1 MDHEN, CDR2 SYDVKM. In DNA form, the CDR3 reads TGTGCCAGCAGTTGGGGCGGACCAGGGGGCGGAGAGACCCAGTACTTC. It codes for CASSWGGPGGGETQYF.

V and J are TRBV5-4 and TRBJ1-6; tentatively, D is TRBD1 (5 bases). V dropped 3 bases and J dropped 10 bases, with 20 bases sitting between them. Germline assignment: CDR1 SGHNT and CDR2 YYREEE (reference sequence). The CDR3 sequence is 16 residues long. CDR3 residues: CASSSTQGRDISPLHF. The CDR3 DNA is TGTGCCAGCAGCTCCACCCAGGGCAGGGATATCTCACCCCTCCACTTT.

The chain recombines TRBV6-2 or TRBV6-3 with TRBJ1-3; unclear D gene. Germline V gene lookup returns CDR1 MNHEY and CDR2 SVGEGT. V lost 5 bases and J 0 bases, leaving 14 bases between the germline ends. This CDR3 is 16 amino acids long. The CDR3 protein is CASSRLNTRSGNTIYF. The CDR3 nucleotides read TGTGCCAGCAGTCGACTTAATACCCGCTCTGGAAACACCATATATTTT.

This chain uses TRBV5-1 with TRBJ2-7; possibly TRBD1 for D (5 bases). CDR1 and CDR2 (germline): SGHRS, YFSETQ. Trimming took 0 bases from V and 3 from J, leaving 13 bases between them. CDR3 length: 15 residues. The CDR3 reads CASSLEVDSRYEQYF. CDR3 DNA sequence: TGCGCCAGCAGCTTGGAAGTCGACAGTCGCTACGAGCAGTACTTC.

The V and J genes are TRBV5-5 and TRBJ2-7; 10 bases map to TRBD2. The V gene end was trimmed by 1 base and the J gene end by 2 bases; junction bases not matched to a gene: 0. From germline, CDR1 is SGHKS and CDR2 YYEKEE (reference sequence). The CDR3 is 14 amino acids. The CDR3 here is CASSLTSGTYEQYF. The CDR3 DNA sequence: TGTGCCAGCAGCTTGACTAGCGGGACCTACGAGCAGTACTTC.